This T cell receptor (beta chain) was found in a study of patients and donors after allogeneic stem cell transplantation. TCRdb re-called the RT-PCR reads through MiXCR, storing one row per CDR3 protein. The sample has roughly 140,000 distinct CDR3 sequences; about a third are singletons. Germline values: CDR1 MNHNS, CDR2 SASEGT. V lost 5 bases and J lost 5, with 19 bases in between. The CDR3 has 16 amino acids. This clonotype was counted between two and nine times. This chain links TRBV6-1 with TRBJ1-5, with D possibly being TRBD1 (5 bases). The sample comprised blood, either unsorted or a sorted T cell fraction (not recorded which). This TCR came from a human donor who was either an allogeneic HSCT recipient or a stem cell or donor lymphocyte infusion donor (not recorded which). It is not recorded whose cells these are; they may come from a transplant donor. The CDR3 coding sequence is TGTGCCAGCAGTCTAGTCTACCCGGGGGACGATCAGCCCCAGCATTTT. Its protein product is CASSLVYPGDDQPQHF.